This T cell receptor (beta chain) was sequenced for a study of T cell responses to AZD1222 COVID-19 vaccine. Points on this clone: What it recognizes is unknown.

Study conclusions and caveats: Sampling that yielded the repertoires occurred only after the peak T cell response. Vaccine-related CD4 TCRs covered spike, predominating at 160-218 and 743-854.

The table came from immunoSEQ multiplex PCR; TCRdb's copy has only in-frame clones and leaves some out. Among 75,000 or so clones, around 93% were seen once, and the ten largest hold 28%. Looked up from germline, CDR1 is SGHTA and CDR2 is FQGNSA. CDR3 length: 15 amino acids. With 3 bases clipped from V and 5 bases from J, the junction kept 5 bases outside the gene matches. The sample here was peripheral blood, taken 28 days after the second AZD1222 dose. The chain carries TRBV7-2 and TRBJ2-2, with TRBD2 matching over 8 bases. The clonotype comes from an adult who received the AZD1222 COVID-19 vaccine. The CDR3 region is CASSLIAGNTGELFF. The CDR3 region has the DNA TGTGCCAGCAGCTTGATAGCGGGAAATACCGGGGAGCTGTTTTTT.